Listed below are T cell receptor beta chains from one sample, sequenced in a study of cytomegalovirus exposure and HLA in healthy donors. The data were produced by immunoSEQ multiplex PCR, yet TCRdb's version contains in-frame clones alone and is incomplete. The table has under 250,000 clones, roughly 80% seen once. Input material: PBMCs. Receptor source: a woman aged 18-35 years in good health and CMV-seronegative. Each CDR3 is given with its conserved first and last residue. Fields, in order: V gene, J gene, clone size, D gene, CDR3 DNA, CDR3 protein. The D gene is left open where the match is weak. For some rows the clone size is stated as once, few or many, or as a class when expanded; others skip it.

TRBV19	TRBJ2-3	-	TRBD2	TGTGCCAGTAGTAGACTAGCGGGGACGGGCACAGATACGCAGTATTTT	CASSRLAGTGTDTQYF
TRBV15	TRBJ2-3	once	-	TGTGCCACCAGCCCACAGTTAGGAGATACGCAGTATTTT	CATSPQLGDTQYF
TRBV4-2	TRBJ2-5	few	-	TGTGCCAGCAGCCAAGGGAAGACGGGCCCCCAAGAGACCCAGTACTTC	CASSQGKTGPQETQYF
TRBV27	TRBJ2-4	-	-	TGTGCCCAGCAAGACAGGGCCAAAAACATTCAGTACTTC	CAQQDRAKNIQYF
TRBV18	TRBJ2-1	-	-	TGTGCCAGCTCACCACCTCCGGGGATCTACAATGAGCAGTTCTTC	CASSPPPGIYNEQFF
TRBV18	TRBJ2-1	-	-	TGTGCCAGCTCACCGCCCGTTGTCAATGAGCAGTTCTTC	CASSPPVVNEQFF
TRBV5-4	TRBJ1-1	-	-	TGTGCCAGCAGGGGCACAGGGACGCGGAAAGCTTTCTTT	CASRGTGTRKAFF
TRBV6-4	TRBJ2-1	-	-	TGTGCCAGCAGCCACGAGCAGGGGAACTCCAATGAGCAGTTCTTC	CASSHEQGNSNEQFF
TRBV5-1	TRBJ1-6	-	-	TGCGCCAGCAGCTTGAGTGGCCTCGGGGGTTCACCCCTCCACTTT	CASSLSGLGGSPLHF
TRBV11-2	TRBJ2-5	few	-	TGTGCCAGCAGCTTAGGGGGGACGGGGCAAGAGACCCAGTACTTC	CASSLGGTGQETQYF
TRBV19	TRBJ2-5	-	-	TGTGCCAGTAGTCGGGCTGGAGGGGAGACCCAGTACTTC	CASSRAGGETQYF
TRBV2	TRBJ1-1	-	-	TGTGCCTACCGGCCGGTTGAAGCTTTCTTT	CAYRPVEAFF
TRBV6-5	TRBJ1-2	-	-	TGTGCCAGCAGTTCACAAGGCCTCTATGGCTACACCTTC	CASSSQGLYGYTF
TRBV10-1	TRBJ1-5	few	-	TGCGCCAGCAGTGACGGCAATCAGCCCCAGCATTTT	CASSDGNQPQHF
TRBV9	TRBJ1-4	-	-	TGTGCCAGCAGCGTAGAGCCGACGGGGGGAGAGGGTCCGTTTTTT	CASSVEPTGGEGPFF
TRBV6-1	TRBJ2-7	-	TRBD1	TGTGCCAGCAGTGCGGACAGGGGTTCGAGCTCCTACGAGCAGTACTTC	CASSADRGSSSYEQYF
TRBV5-6	TRBJ1-2	-	TRBD1	TGTGCCAGCAGCTTGCAGGGGGCGGGGTATGGCTACACCTTC	CASSLQGAGYGYTF
TRBV4-1	TRBJ2-7	-	-	TGCGCCAGCAGCCAATCCGCCCGCCTCTACGAGCAGTACTTC	CASSQSARLYEQYF
TRBV5-1	TRBJ2-6	-	TRBD1	TGCGCCAGCAGCAAAGCGACAGGGAACGTCCTGACTTTC	CASSKATGNVLTF
TRBV5-1	TRBJ1-2	-	-	TGCGCCAGCAGCTTGGAGGGTACGGGAGGCTACACCTTC	CASSLEGTGGYTF
TRBV29-1	TRBJ1-1	-	-	TGCAGCGCGGGGAGTGGGAACACTGAAGCTTTCTTT	CSAGSGNTEAFF
TRBV11-2	TRBJ1-6	few	-	TGTGCCAGCCGATCGTCTCCGGGGTCCTCACCCCTCCACTTT	CASRSSPGSSPLHF
TRBV1	TRBJ2-1	-	-	TGCACCAGCAGCCAAGGAGCGGGTCGTTCCTACAATGAGCAGTTCTTC	CTSSQGAGRSYNEQFF
TRBV10-2	TRBJ1-4	-	-	TGCGCCAGCACTATCCGGGCCTCAGATGAAAAACTGTTTTTT	CASTIRASDEKLFF
TRBV18	TRBJ1-1	-	TRBD1	TGTGCCAGCTCCGAACGCACAAGACAGGGTTTGGCGAACACTGAAGCTTTCTTT	CASSERTRQGLANTEAFF
TRBV5-1	TRBJ1-4	few	-	TGCGCCAGCAGCTTGGAATCCGAAAAACTGTTTTTT	CASSLESEKLFF